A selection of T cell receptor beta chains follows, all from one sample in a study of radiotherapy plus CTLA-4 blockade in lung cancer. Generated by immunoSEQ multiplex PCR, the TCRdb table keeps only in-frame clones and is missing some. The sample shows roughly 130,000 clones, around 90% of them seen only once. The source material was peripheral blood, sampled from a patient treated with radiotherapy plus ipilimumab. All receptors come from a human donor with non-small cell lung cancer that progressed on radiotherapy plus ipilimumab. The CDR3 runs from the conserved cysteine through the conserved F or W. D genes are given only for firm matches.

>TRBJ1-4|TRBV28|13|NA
CAIMDRTNEKLFF
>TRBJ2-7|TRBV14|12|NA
CASSLTVHEQYF
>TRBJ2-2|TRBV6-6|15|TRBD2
CAISQAGGTAGELFF
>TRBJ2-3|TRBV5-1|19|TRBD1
CASSPSPGQGAWGTDTQYF
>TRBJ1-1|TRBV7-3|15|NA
CASSLNPNMNTEAFF
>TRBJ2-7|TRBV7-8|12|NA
CASSLVAYEQYF
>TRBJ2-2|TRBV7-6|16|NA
CASSPQGQSNTGELFF
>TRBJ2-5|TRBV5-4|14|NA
CASSQEWGVETQYF
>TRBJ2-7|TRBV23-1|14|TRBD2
CASSQRRGRAEQYF
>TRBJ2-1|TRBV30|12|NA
CAWRSGAREQFF
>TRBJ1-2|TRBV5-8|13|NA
CASSLVGGYGYTF
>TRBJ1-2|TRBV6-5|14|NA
CASSYTDSLHGYTF
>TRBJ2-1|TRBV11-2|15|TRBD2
CASSLTAGAVNEQFF
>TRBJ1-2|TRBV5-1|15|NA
CASSRNVQGAYGYTF
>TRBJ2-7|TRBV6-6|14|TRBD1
CASSYTGTAYEQYF
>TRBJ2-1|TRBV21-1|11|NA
CASSKRNEQFF
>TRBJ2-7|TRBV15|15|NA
CATSRGTAVSYEQYF
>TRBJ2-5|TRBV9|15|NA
CASSVDGFGIETQYF
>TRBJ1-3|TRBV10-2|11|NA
CASTDLNTIYF
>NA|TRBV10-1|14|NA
CASSESGQASEQYF
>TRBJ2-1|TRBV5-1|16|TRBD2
CASSHGLDPSYNEQFF